This TCR beta chain was identified in a study of shared clonotypes between healthy human individuals. There were no recent acute infections or vaccinations among the donors, who were healthy HIV-negative adults. General observations from the study: Donor clonotype sharing was expected to depend on sequencing depth.

As regards this clone: The antigen remains undetermined.

Evenly divided among several immunoSEQ plates was the genomic DNA of each subset. Methods used by the authors: Without quality scores, immunoSEQ junctional reads could not be filtered like full-length reads. Profiled with immunoSEQ multiplex PCR; TCRdb holds only in-frame clones, not every one. The DNA gave D and trimming, while V, J and clone size come from that table. The sample gives hundreds of thousands of clones, around 79% of which show up once; 13% is in the top ten. This clonotype was obtained from a middle-aged woman in good health. Some clones in this sample may be carry-over from other donors' samples. Input material: PBMCs.

The CDR3, as DNA: TGTGCCAGCTCACAGAGGACTTCCCAAGAGACCCAGTACTTC. It specifies CASSQRTSQETQYF. The chain recombines TRBV18 with TRBJ2-5; TRBD2 might be the D (5 bases). This CDR3 has 14 amino acids. Germline V gene sequence: CDR1 KGHSH, CDR2 LQKENI. Trimming stripped 4 bases from V and 1 base from J, with 10 bases between.